The 8 T cell receptor beta chains listed next were all sequenced from one sample in a study of cytomegalovirus exposure and HLA in healthy donors. This PCR relied on a set of 60 Vbeta primers and 13 Jbeta primers. Here immunoSEQ multiplex PCR was the method, and the copy in TCRdb shows in-frame clones only, minus some. The sample shows 90,000 or so clones, roughly 80% of them seen only once. Sequencing was performed on PBMCs. The source is a man aged 50 or older in good health and CMV-seropositive.

The chain joins TRBV5-4 to TRBJ2-1; 8 bases are shared with TRBD1. The CDR3 has 15 amino acids. V lost 4 bases, J lost 0 bases, and 3 bases stayed unmatched. Germline V gene sequence: CDR1 SGHNT, CDR2 YYREEE (reference sequence). The CDR3 coding sequence is TGTGCCAGCAGCGGAGACAGGGGCTCCTACAATGAGCAGTTCTTC. Translation: CASSGDRGSYNEQFF.

CDR3 sequence reads: CASTLRERFYEQYF. CDR3 sequence (DNA): TGTGCCAGCACCTTAAGGGAGAGATTCTACGAGCAGTACTTC. The chain employs TRBV21-1 and TRBJ2-7; TRBD2, the D gene given by the table, was not confirmed from the DNA. TRBV21-1 is flagged as a pseudogene. This CDR3 is built from 14 residues.

The chain carries TRBV27 and TRBJ2-2; D is perhaps TRBD2 (6 bases). The CDR3 spans 13 residues. CDR1 is MNHEY and CDR2 is SMNVEV in the germline V gene (reference sequence). With 8 bases removed from V and 7 bases from J, the gap between germline ends came to 14 bases. In DNA, the CDR3 is TGTGCCAGCTTCGGGACTCTCGACGGGGAGCTGTTTTTT. Residues: CASFGTLDGELFF.

The chain is built from TRBV5-1 and TRBJ2-1; D not resolved. V was shortened by 2 bases and J by 14 bases, with 20 bases between the two germline ends. Germline V gene data show CDR1 as SGHRS and CDR2 as YFSETQ. The CDR3 covers 14 residues. CDR3 loop: CASSLDRVGRDEFF. In DNA, the CDR3 is TGCGCCAGCAGCTTAGACCGGGTAGGCCGAGACGAGTTCTTC. The entire variable domain, with the rest obtained from reference TRBV5-1 and TRBJ2-1, is as follows: KAGVTQTPRYLIKTRGQQVTLSCSPISGHRSVSWYQQTPGQGLQFLFEYFSETQRNKGNFPGRFSGRQFSNSRSEMNVSTLELGDSALYLCASSLDRVGRDEFFGPGTRLTVL.

The chain couples TRBV5-1 to TRBJ2-7, with 10 bases fitting TRBD1. The germline V gene has CDR1 SGHRS and CDR2 YFSETQ. CDR3 size: 14 residues. The trim removed 7 bases at V and 2 bases at J, leaving 6 bases unmatched. The CDR3 coding sequence is TGCGCCAGCCGAGGGACAGGGGACACCTACGAGCAGTACTTC. As protein: CASRGTGDTYEQYF. The entire variable domain, with the rest obtained from reference TRBV5-1 and TRBJ2-7, is as follows: KAGVTQTPRYLIKTRGQQVTLSCSPISGHRSVSWYQQTPGQGLQFLFEYFSETQRNKGNFPGRFSGRQFSNSRSEMNVSTLELGDSALYLCASRGTGDTYEQYFGPGTRLTVT.

This clone was observed a handful of times. This rearrangement joins TRBV2 to TRBJ1-2; TRBD1 matches 8 bases. This CDR3 contains 12 residues. The germline gives CDR1 SNHLY, CDR2 FYNNEI. J was trimmed by 9 bases and V by 6 bases; bases with no gene match: 6. The CDR3 protein is CASRDRVLSYTF. The DNA for the CDR3 is TGTGCCAGCAGGGACAGGGTTTTGAGCTACACCTTC.

A note on this clone: The same CDR3 can be traced to other DNA sequences in this sample. The V call is TRBV10-3, the J call TRBJ2-3; D not certain. CDR1 is ENHRY and CDR2 is SYGVKD in the germline V gene. The V gene lost 3 bases and the J gene lost 2 bases, with 15 bases spanning the gap. The CDR3 has 16 residues. The CDR3 region is CAISEPSSMVTDTQYF. CDR3 nucleotides: TGTGCCATCAGTGAACCTTCGAGCATGGTCACAGATACGCAGTATTTT.

The genes are TRBV29-1 and TRBJ1-2; 7 nucleotides align to TRBD1. Germline assignment: CDR1 SQVTM and CDR2 ANQGSEA. The CDR3 sequence is 12 residues long. The CDR3: CGDSLLNYGYTF. For the CDR3, the DNA is TGCGGGGACAGTTTGTTAAACTATGGCTACACCTTC.